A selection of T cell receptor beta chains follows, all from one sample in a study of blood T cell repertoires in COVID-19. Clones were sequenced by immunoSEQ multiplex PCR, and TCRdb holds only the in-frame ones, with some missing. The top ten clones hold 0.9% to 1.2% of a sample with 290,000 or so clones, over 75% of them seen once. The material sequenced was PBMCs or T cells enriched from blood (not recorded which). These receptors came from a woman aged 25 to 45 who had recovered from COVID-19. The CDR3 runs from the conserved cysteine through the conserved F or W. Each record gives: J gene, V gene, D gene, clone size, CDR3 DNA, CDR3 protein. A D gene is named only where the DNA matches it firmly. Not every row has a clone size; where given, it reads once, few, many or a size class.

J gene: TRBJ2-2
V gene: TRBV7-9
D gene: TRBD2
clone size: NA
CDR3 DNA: TGTGCCAGCATCCCCCTAGCGGGAGGGGACACCGGGGAGCTGTTTTTT
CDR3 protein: CASIPLAGGDTGELFF

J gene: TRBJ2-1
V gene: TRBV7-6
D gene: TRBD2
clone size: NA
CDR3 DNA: TGTGCCAGCAGCTTAGGGGCTAGCGGGTATAACAATGAGCAGTTCTTC
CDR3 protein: CASSLGASGYNNEQFF

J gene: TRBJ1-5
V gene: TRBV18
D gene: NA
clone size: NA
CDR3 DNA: TGTGCCAGCTCACCGGGGAGGGGACAGCCCCAGCATTTT
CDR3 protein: CASSPGRGQPQHF

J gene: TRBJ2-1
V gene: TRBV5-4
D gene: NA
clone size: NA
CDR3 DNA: TGTGCCAGCAGCATGGACAGCTACAATGAGCAGTTCTTC
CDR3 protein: CASSMDSYNEQFF

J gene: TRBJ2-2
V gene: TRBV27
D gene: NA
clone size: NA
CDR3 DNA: TGTGCCAGCAGTTTTCAGGTCCGTAGAGTGGACAGAGACACCGGGGAGCTGTTTTTT
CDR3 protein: CASSFQVRRVDRDTGELFF

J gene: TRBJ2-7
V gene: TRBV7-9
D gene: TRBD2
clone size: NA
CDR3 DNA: TGTGCCAGCAGCCCCGGCCCGGGACTAGCGGGGACCTACGAGCAGTACTTC
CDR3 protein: CASSPGPGLAGTYEQYF

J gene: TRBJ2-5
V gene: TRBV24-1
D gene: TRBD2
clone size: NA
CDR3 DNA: TGTGCCACCAGTGACCCCGGACTAGCGGGGTTAGAGACCCAGTACTTC
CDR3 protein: CATSDPGLAGLETQYF

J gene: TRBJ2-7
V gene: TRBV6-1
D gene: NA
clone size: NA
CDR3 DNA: TGTGCCAGCAGTGAAGGGACAGATTACTACGAGCAGTACTTC
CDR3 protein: CASSEGTDYYEQYF

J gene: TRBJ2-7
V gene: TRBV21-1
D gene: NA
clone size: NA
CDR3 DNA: TGTGCCAGCAGCAAAGTAAAGTCGAATCTAACGGGCTCCTACGAGCAGTACTTC
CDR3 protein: CASSKVKSNLTGSYEQYF

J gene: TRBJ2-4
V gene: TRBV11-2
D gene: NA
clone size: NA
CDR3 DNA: TGTGCCAGCAGCTTATGGCAGGGACAAGCCAAAAACATTCAGTACTTC
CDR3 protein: CASSLWQGQAKNIQYF

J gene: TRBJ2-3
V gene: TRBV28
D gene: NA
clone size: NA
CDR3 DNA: TGTGCCACCCCGCGCGAGGGAAGAGGCACAGATACGCAGTATTTT
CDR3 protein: CATPREGRGTDTQYF

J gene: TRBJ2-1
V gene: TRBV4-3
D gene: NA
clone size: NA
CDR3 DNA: TGCGCCAGCAGCCCCCTCCTAGAAGCCCCCAGTGAGCAGTTCTTC
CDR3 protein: CASSPLLEAPSEQFF

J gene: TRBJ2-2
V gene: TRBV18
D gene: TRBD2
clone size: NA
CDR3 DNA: TGTGCCAGCTCACCCTATATGAGTAGCGGGACGACCCTAGGGAACACCGGGGAGCTGTTTTTT
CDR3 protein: CASSPYMSSGTTLGNTGELFF

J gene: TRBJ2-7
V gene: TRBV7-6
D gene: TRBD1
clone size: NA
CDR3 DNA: TGTGCCAGCAGCCCCACGGGACAGACCTTAAACGAGCAGTACTTC
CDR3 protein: CASSPTGQTLNEQYF

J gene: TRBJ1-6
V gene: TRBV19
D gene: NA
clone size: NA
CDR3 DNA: TGTGCCAGTAGTATGGCCCAGGCGGCGGGATCACCCCTCCACTTT
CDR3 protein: CASSMAQAAGSPLHF

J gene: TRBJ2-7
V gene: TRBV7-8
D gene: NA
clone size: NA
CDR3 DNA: TGTGCCAGCAGCTTCGACAGGCCAACCTACGAGCAGTACTTC
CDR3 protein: CASSFDRPTYEQYF

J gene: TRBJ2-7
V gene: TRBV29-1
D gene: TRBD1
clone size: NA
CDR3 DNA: TGCAGCGTTGAAGGACAGGGGGGAGACTACGAGCAGTACTTC
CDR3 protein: CSVEGQGGDYEQYF

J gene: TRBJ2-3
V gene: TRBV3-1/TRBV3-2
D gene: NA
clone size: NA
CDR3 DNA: TGTGCCAGCAGCCAAGTGGCGGGTCATACGCAGTATTTT
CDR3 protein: CASSQVAGHTQYF

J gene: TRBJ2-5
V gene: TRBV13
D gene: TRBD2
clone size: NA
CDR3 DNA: TGTGCCAGCAGCTTGGGAGCGGGAGGGCCTTCTGAGACCCAGTACTTC
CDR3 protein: CASSLGAGGPSETQYF

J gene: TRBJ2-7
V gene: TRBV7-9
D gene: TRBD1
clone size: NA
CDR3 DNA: TGTGCCAGCAGCAAAACAGGGGGCTACCACGAGCAGTACTTC
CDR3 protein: CASSKTGGYHEQYF

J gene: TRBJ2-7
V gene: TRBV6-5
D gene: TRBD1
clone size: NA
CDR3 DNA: TGTGCCAGCAGTATTTGGGACAGGGTAGGCGAGCAGTACTTC
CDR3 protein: CASSIWDRVGEQYF

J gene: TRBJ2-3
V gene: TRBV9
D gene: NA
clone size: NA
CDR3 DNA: TGTGCCAGCATGGGAAGCGGAAAAAGCACAGATACGCAGTATTTT
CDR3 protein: CASMGSGKSTDTQYF

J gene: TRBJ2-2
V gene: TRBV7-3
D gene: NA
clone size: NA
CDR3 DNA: TGTGCCAGCAGCTTTCAGGAGGCCGGGGAGCTGTTTTTT
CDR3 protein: CASSFQEAGELFF

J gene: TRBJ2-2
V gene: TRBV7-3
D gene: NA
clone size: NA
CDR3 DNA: TGTGCCAGCAGCCTTTCCAGCGAGGCCCGGAGAACCGGGGAGCTGTTTTTT
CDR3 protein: CASSLSSEARRTGELFF

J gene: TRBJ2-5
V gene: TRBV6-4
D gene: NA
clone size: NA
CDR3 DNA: TGTGCCAGCAGTGACTTCTGGGAGGGGGGGGAGACCCAGTACTTC
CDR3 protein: CASSDFWEGGETQYF

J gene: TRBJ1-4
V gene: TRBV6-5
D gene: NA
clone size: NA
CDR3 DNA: TGTGCCAGCAAACCCCTTAGGGACATACCTGAAAAACTGTTTTTT
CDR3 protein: CASKPLRDIPEKLFF

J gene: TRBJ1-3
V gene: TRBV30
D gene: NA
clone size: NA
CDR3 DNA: TGTGCCTGGAGTGTACATCAGAGCCGGGAGTTTGGAAACACCATATATTTT
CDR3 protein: CAWSVHQSREFGNTIYF

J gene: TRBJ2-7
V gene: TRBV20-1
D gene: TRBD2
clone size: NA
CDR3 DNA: TGCAGTGCTAGTCGACTAGCGGGGGCGTACGAGCAGTACTTC
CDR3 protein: CSASRLAGAYEQYF

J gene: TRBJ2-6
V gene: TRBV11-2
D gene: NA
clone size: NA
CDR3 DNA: TGTGCCAGCAGCTTAGGGAGCTCTGGGGCCAACGTCCTGACTTTC
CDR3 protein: CASSLGSSGANVLTF

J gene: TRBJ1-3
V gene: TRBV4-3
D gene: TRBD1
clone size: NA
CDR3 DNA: TGCGCCAGCAGCCAAGGACAGGGTCCTGGAAACACCATATATTTT
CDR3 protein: CASSQGQGPGNTIYF

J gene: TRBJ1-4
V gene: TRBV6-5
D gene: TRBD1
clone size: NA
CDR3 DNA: TGTGCCAGCAGTTACGGTGACAGGGGAAATGAAAAACTGTTTTTT
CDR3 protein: CASSYGDRGNEKLFF

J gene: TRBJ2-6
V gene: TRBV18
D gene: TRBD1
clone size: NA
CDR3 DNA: TGTGCCAGCTCACCGGGACAGGGAATCTCTGGGGCCAACGTCCTGACTTTC
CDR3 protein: CASSPGQGISGANVLTF

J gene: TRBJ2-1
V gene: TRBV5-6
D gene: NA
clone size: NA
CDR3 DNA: TGTGCCAGCAGCTTGGACGGTGGGGCCCCCTACAATGAGCAGTTCTTC
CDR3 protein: CASSLDGGAPYNEQFF

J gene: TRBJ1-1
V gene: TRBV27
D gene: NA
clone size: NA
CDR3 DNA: TGTGCCAGCAGTTGGGGAGGGGGGAACACTGAAGCTTTCTTT
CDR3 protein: CASSWGGGNTEAFF

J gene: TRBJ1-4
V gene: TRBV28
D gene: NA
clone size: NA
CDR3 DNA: TGTGCCAGCAGACCGGGGGGCGCAACTAATGAAAAACTGTTTTTT
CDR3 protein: CASRPGGATNEKLFF

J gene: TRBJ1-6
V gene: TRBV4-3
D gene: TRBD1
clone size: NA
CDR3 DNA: TGCGCCAGCAGCCCCGATTTGAGACAGGGTAATTCACCCCTCCACTTT
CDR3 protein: CASSPDLRQGNSPLHF

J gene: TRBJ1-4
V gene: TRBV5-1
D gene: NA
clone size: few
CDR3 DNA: TGCGCCAGCAGCTTGAGAGTCGCGGGAATGGGGGAAAAACTGTTTTTT
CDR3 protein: CASSLRVAGMGEKLFF

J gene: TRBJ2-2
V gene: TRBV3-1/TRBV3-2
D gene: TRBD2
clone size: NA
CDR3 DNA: TGTGCCAGCAGCGCGACTAGCGGGGCCCACCGGGAGCTGTTTTTT
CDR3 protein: CASSATSGAHRELFF

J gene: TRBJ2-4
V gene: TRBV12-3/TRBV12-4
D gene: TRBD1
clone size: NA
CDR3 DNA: TGTGCCAGCAGCTCTTCACCCGGACAGGACTTGTACTTC
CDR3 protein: CASSSSPGQDLYF

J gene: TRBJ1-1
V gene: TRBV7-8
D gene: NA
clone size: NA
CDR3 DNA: TGTGCCAGCAGCCACGGACAGATTGAAGCTTTCTTT
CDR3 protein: CASSHGQIEAFF

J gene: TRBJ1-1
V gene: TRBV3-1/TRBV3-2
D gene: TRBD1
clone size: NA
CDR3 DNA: TGTGCCAGCAGGTACGAACGGACAGGGGGAGCTTTCTTT
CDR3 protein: CASRYERTGGAFF

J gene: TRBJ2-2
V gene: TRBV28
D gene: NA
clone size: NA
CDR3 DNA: TGTGCCAGCACTGGAGGGACCTTTACCACCGGGGAGCTGTTTTTT
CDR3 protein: CASTGGTFTTGELFF

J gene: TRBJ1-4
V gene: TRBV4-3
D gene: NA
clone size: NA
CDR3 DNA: TGCGCCAGCAGCCAAGGACAGATTGCAACTAATGAAAAACTGTTTTTT
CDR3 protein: CASSQGQIATNEKLFF

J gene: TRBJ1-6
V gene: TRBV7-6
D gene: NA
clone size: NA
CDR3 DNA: TGTGCCAGCAGCTTGGACTACAGGAGATCACCCCTCCACTTT
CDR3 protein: CASSLDYRRSPLHF

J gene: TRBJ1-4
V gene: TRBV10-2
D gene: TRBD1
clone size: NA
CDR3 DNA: TGCGCCAGCAGGGGACAGGGAGGCGAAAAACTGTTTTTT
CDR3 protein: CASRGQGGEKLFF

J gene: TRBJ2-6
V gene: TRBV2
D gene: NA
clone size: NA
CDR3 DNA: TGTGCCAGCAGTGAAAGGACTAACGATGCCCTGACTTTC
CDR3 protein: CASSERTNDALTF

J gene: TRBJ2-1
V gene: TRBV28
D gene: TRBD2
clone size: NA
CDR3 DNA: TGTGCCAGCAGGACCTCCCTAGCGGGAGCGTACAATGAGCAGTTCTTC
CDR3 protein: CASRTSLAGAYNEQFF

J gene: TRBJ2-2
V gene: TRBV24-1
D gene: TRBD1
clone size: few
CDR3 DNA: TGTGCCACCAGTGAGACAGGGAGGAACACCGGGGAGCTGTTTTTT
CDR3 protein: CATSETGRNTGELFF

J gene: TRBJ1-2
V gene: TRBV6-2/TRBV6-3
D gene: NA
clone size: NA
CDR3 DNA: TGTGCCAGCAGTTTTTACAGGGATTCTAACTATGGCTACACCTTC
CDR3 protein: CASSFYRDSNYGYTF

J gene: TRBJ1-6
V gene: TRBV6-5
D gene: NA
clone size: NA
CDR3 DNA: TGTGCCAGCAGTTACCTGGGCAGGGGTAGATCACCCCTCCACTTT
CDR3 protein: CASSYLGRGRSPLHF

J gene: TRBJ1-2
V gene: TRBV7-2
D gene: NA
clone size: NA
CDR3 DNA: TGTGCCAGCAGCCCACCCGGACGGAGGATCGGTGGCTACACCTTC
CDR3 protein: CASSPPGRRIGGYTF

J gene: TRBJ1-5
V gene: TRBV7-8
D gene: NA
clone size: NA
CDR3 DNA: TGTGCCAGCAGCTCGTTCGGTAACAATCAGCCCCAGCATTTT
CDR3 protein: CASSSFGNNQPQHF

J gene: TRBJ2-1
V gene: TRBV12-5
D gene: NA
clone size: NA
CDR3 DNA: TGTGCTAGTGGTTTGAGTGGAGGTGAGCAGTTCTTC
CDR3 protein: CASGLSGGEQFF

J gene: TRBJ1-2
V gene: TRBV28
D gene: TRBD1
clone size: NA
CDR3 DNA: TGTGCCAGCAGAACTAAACGACAGGGAGTGTGGGGCTACACCTTC
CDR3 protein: CASRTKRQGVWGYTF

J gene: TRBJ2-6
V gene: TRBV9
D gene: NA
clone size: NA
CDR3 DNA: TGTGCCAGCAGCGTAGAGGCAGGATTAGTCTCTGGGGCCAACGTCCTGACTTTC
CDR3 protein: CASSVEAGLVSGANVLTF

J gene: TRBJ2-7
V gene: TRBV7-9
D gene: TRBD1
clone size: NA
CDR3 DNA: TGTGCCAGCAGCTCCCCGGACAGGGGCGGCTACGAGCAGTACTTC
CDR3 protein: CASSSPDRGGYEQYF

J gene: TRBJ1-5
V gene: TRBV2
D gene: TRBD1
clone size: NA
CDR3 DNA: TGTGCCAGCAGTAATAGGGGGCAGGGGGGCAATCAGCCCCAGCATTTT
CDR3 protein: CASSNRGQGGNQPQHF